The entry below gives a single T cell receptor beta chain sequence along with its context. Its antigen is not known. As originally analysed: Junction-only sequences without quality scores were provided by ImmunoSEQ, so filtering was different. The method was immunoSEQ multiplex PCR; TCRdb's version includes in-frame clones alone and lacks a portion of them. For V, J and clone size, that table is used; D and trimming come from the DNA. This sample has some 2,000,000 clones; about 95% occur once, and the top ten carry approximately 1.2%. CD45RO-negative, CCR7-positively selected cells formed the naive CD8 fraction, excluding terminally differentiated effector memory CD45RA+ cells. The sample is drawn from a study of shared clonotypes between healthy human individuals. Whole-study context: The donor group consisted of a couple of women and a few men, aged 18 to 49. The study, taken as a whole, reports: Only blood was sampled, and tissue TCR repertoires likely differ from blood ones.

The source of this sequence is a man aged 18-30 years in good health. The material sequenced was naive CD8+ T cells sorted from blood.

CDR3 in amino acids: CASSEAQVADTQYF. The CDR3 DNA sequence: TGTGCCAGCAGTGAAGCGCAGGTGGCAGATACGCAGTATTTT. The rearrangement joins TRBV2 to TRBJ2-3; D gene ambiguous. Trimming removed 0 bases at V and 4 bases at J, with 8 bases between. CDR1 and CDR2 (germline): SNHLY, FYNNEI. The CDR3 spans 14 residues.